These T cell receptor beta chains were read from a single sample in a study of T cell repertoires in cytomegalovirus infection. One entry per CDR3 protein, called by TCRdb with MiXCR from the reads. The repertoire holds some 200,000 distinct CDR3 sequences, with approximately 19% as singletons. The sample comprised PBMCs. The receptor set was obtained from a human donor in good health (CMV status not recorded). Some clones in this sample may be carry-over from other donors' samples. Each CDR3 is given with its conserved first and last residue. A D gene is named only where the DNA matches it firmly. Size is omitted from some rows. Given values are once, few, many or a class for expanded clones.

D: -; size: few; V: TRBV7-9; J: TRBJ1-2; CDR3: CASSLVAESAYGYTF; DNA: TGTGCCAGCAGCTTAGTCGCAGAGTCGGCCTATGGCTACACCTTC
D: -; size: few; V: TRBV20-1; J: TRBJ2-5; CDR3: CSARRLGGETQYF; DNA: TGCAGTGCTAGACGTTTAGGTGGGGAGACCCAGTACTTC
D: -; size: many; V: TRBV7-2; J: TRBJ1-3; CDR3: CASSPQVSGNTIYF; DNA: TGTGCCAGCAGCCCACAAGTCTCTGGAAACACCATATATTTT
D: TRBD2; size: -; V: TRBV12-3/TRBV12-4; J: TRBJ2-3; CDR3: CASSWGLAGSTDTQYF; DNA: TGTGCCAGCAGTTGGGGACTAGCGGGAAGCACAGATACGCAGTATTTT
D: -; size: many; V: TRBV7-2; J: TRBJ2-7; CDR3: CASSLGQGPTYEQYF; DNA: TGTGCCAGCAGCTTAGGGCAGGGGCCCACCTACGAGCAGTACTTC
D: TRBD1; size: -; V: TRBV5-1; J: TRBJ1-1; CDR3: CASSPLGTANTEAFF; DNA: TGCGCCAGCAGCCCCCTGGGGACAGCGAACACTGAAGCTTTCTTT
D: -; size: many; V: TRBV7-9; J: TRBJ2-7; CDR3: CASSLITSRGDEQYF; DNA: TGTGCCAGCAGCTTAATTACCTCCAGGGGGGACGAGCAGTACTTC
D: TRBD2; size: few; V: TRBV14; J: TRBJ2-1; CDR3: CASSQDTSGRAGNEQFF; DNA: TGTGCCAGCAGCCAAGATACTAGCGGGAGGGCGGGCAATGAGCAGTTCTTC
D: -; size: many; V: TRBV6-5; J: TRBJ2-2; CDR3: CATMEKKSGTLLGELFF; DNA: TGTGCCACTATGGAGAAAAAATCCGGGACCCTGCTTGGGGAGCTGTTTTTT
D: -; size: many; V: TRBV28; J: TRBJ1-2; CDR3: CASNPGGSYGYTF; DNA: TGTGCCAGCAACCCCGGAGGGTCCTATGGCTACACCTTC
D: -; size: many; V: TRBV7-2; J: TRBJ2-4; CDR3: CASSRASRGSNIQYF; DNA: TGTGCCAGCAGCCGGGCGAGCAGGGGATCAAACATTCAGTACTTC
D: TRBD2; size: -; V: TRBV29-1; J: TRBJ2-5; CDR3: CSVGPRWRGGHQTQYF; DNA: TGCAGCGTTGGGCCCCGATGGCGGGGGGGCCATCAGACCCAGTACTTC
D: TRBD1; size: -; V: TRBV12-3/TRBV12-4; J: TRBJ1-6; CDR3: CASSLVQGESPLHF; DNA: TGTGCCAGCAGCTTGGTACAGGGGGAATCACCCCTCCACTTT
D: -; size: few; V: TRBV5-6; J: TRBJ1-3; CDR3: CASSFPSYSGNTIYF; DNA: TGTGCCAGCAGCTTTCCATCTTACTCTGGAAACACCATATATTTT
D: TRBD2; size: few; V: TRBV15; J: TRBJ2-1; CDR3: CATSRDTGLAGVEQFF; DNA: TGTGCCACCAGCAGAGATACTGGACTAGCGGGGGTTGAGCAGTTCTTC
D: -; size: many; V: TRBV7-9; J: TRBJ1-1; CDR3: CASSVTNKEAFF; DNA: TGTGCCAGCAGCGTGACCAACAAGGAAGCTTTCTTT
D: -; size: many; V: TRBV5-4; J: TRBJ2-7; CDR3: CASSRKDGSSYEQYF; DNA: TGTGCCAGCAGCCGAAAGGACGGCAGCTCCTACGAGCAGTACTTC
D: -; size: -; V: TRBV2; J: TRBJ2-1; CDR3: CASSLSEWEFF; DNA: TGTGCCAGCAGTCTTAGTGAATGGGAGTTCTTC
D: -; size: -; V: TRBV5-1; J: TRBJ1-1; CDR3: CASSHQGGLNTEAFF; DNA: TGCGCCAGCAGCCATCAAGGGGGACTGAACACTGAAGCTTTCTTT
D: -; size: few; V: TRBV7-2; J: TRBJ1-1; CDR3: CASSLEAKATEAFF; DNA: TGTGCCAGCAGTCTAGAGGCCAAAGCCACTGAAGCTTTCTTT
D: -; size: -; V: TRBV25-1; J: TRBJ1-2; CDR3: CASSEYFLTTNYGYTF; DNA: TGTGCCAGCAGTGAATACTTCCTGACCACTAACTATGGCTACACCTTC
D: TRBD2; size: -; V: TRBV7-2; J: TRBJ2-3; CDR3: CASSFRLAGVGPDTQYF; DNA: TGTGCCAGCAGCTTCCGACTAGCGGGAGTCGGACCAGATACGCAGTATTTT
D: TRBD1; size: many; V: TRBV6-2/TRBV6-3; J: TRBJ2-1; CDR3: CAASRTGVEQFF; DNA: TGTGCCGCTAGTCGGACAGGCGTCGAGCAGTTCTTC
D: TRBD1; size: -; V: TRBV25-1; J: TRBJ1-2; CDR3: CASNSDRAGGYTF; DNA: TGTGCCAGCAACTCCGACAGGGCGGGCGGCTACACCTTC
D: -; size: few; V: TRBV27; J: TRBJ1-2; CDR3: CASSLQGRSDGYTF; DNA: TGTGCCAGCAGTTTACAGGGGCGCTCGGATGGCTACACCTTC
D: -; size: few; V: TRBV19; J: TRBJ1-1; CDR3: CASLSRPFGGGTEAFF; DNA: TGTGCCAGTCTAAGTCGACCGTTCGGGGGCGGCACTGAAGCTTTCTTT
D: TRBD1; size: -; V: TRBV7-6; J: TRBJ1-2; CDR3: CASTNNGQGLYGYTF; DNA: TGTGCCAGCACTAACAACGGACAGGGGTTATATGGCTACACCTTC
D: TRBD2; size: -; V: TRBV6-2/TRBV6-3; J: TRBJ2-1; CDR3: CASSYVAGGTNEQFF; DNA: TGTGCCAGCAGTTACGTTGCGGGGGGGACCAATGAGCAGTTCTTC
D: -; size: -; V: TRBV6-1; J: TRBJ2-7; CDR3: CASSEQATYEQYF; DNA: TGTGCCAGCAGTGAACAGGCCACCTACGAGCAGTACTTC
D: -; size: -; V: TRBV30; J: TRBJ2-3; CDR3: CAWTTSRADTQYF; DNA: TGTGCCTGGACTACTAGCCGCGCAGATACGCAGTATTTT
D: -; size: many; V: TRBV12-3/TRBV12-4; J: TRBJ1-4; CDR3: CASSFGYSWNEKLFF; DNA: TGTGCCAGCAGTTTTGGGTACAGTTGGAATGAAAAACTGTTTTTT
D: TRBD2; size: -; V: TRBV4-1; J: TRBJ2-1; CDR3: CASSHSSGNYNEQFF; DNA: TGCGCCAGCAGCCACAGTAGCGGGAATTACAATGAGCAGTTCTTC
D: -; size: -; V: TRBV20-1; J: TRBJ1-1; CDR3: CSARDPGGRFAEAFF; DNA: TGCAGTGCTAGAGATCCCGGGGGCAGGTTCGCTGAAGCTTTCTTT
D: -; size: -; V: TRBV28; J: TRBJ1-1; CDR3: CATARRGRAEAFF; DNA: TGTGCCACCGCACGCAGGGGAAGGGCTGAAGCTTTCTTT
D: -; size: many; V: TRBV5-5; J: TRBJ2-1; CDR3: CASSLGPYNEQFF; DNA: TGTGCCAGCAGTCTGGGGCCTTACAATGAGCAGTTCTTC
D: -; size: -; V: TRBV6-1; J: TRBJ1-1; CDR3: CASIRGDTEAFF; DNA: TGTGCCAGCATAAGGGGAGACACTGAAGCTTTCTTT
D: -; size: -; V: TRBV7-2; J: TRBJ2-3; CDR3: CASSFRDTYTDTQYF; DNA: TGTGCCAGCAGCTTTCGGGACACCTACACAGATACGCAGTATTTT
D: -; size: -; V: TRBV3-1; J: TRBJ1-1; CDR3: CASSQGGAGTEAFF; DNA: TGTGCCAGCAGCCAGGGGGGCGCCGGCACTGAAGCTTTCTTT
D: -; size: -; V: TRBV6-1; J: TRBJ2-2; CDR3: CASSGRVNGELFF; DNA: TGTGCCAGCAGTGGTCGGGTGAACGGGGAGCTGTTTTTT
D: -; size: few; V: TRBV29-1; J: TRBJ2-5; CDR3: CSVAGVEGTQYF; DNA: TGCAGCGTTGCAGGGGTTGAGGGGACCCAGTACTTC
D: -; size: few; V: TRBV14; J: TRBJ2-7; CDR3: CARIPVRFEQYF; DNA: TGTGCCAGAATTCCGGTCCGCTTCGAGCAGTACTTC
D: TRBD2; size: -; V: TRBV12-3/TRBV12-4; J: TRBJ2-7; CDR3: CASTPGLGYEQYF; DNA: TGTGCCAGCACCCCGGGACTAGGCTACGAGCAGTACTTC
D: TRBD1; size: few; V: TRBV5-4; J: TRBJ2-7; CDR3: CASSSAGGRGREQYF; DNA: TGTGCCAGCAGCTCCGCGGGTGGCAGGGGGCGCGAGCAGTACTTC
D: TRBD2; size: few; V: TRBV3-1; J: TRBJ2-5; CDR3: CASSRTSGRVETQYF; DNA: TGTGCCAGCAGCCGGACTAGCGGGAGAGTAGAGACCCAGTACTTC
D: -; size: -; V: TRBV19; J: TRBJ2-7; CDR3: CASSNNPGQYYEQYF; DNA: TGTGCCAGTAGTAACAACCCCGGGCAATACTACGAGCAGTACTTC
D: TRBD1; size: once; V: TRBV6-6; J: TRBJ2-2; CDR3: CVSTGQVGTGELFF; DNA: TGTGTCAGCACCGGACAGGTGGGGACCGGGGAGCTGTTTTTT
D: -; size: -; V: TRBV28; J: TRBJ1-5; CDR3: CASRTGLQPQHF; DNA: TGTGCCAGCAGGACGGGGCTTCAGCCCCAGCATTTT
D: TRBD2; size: -; V: TRBV11-2; J: TRBJ2-5; CDR3: CASCPIRLWTSGTYF; DNA: TGTGCCAGCTGCCCCATCCGCCTGTGGACTAGCGGGACTTACTTC
D: -; size: few; V: TRBV20-1; J: TRBJ1-1; CDR3: CSARSGNTEAFF; DNA: TGCAGTGCTAGATCGGGGAACACTGAAGCTTTCTTT
D: -; size: few; V: TRBV27; J: TRBJ1-1; CDR3: CASSLGPGLNTEAFF; DNA: TGTGCCAGCAGCCTCGGGCCGGGGTTGAACACTGAAGCTTTCTTT
D: -; size: few; V: TRBV10-3; J: TRBJ2-2; CDR3: CATRGTSTGELFF; DNA: TGTGCCACCCGGGGCACGAGCACCGGGGAGCTGTTTTTT
D: TRBD2; size: few; V: TRBV7-3; J: TRBJ2-5; CDR3: CASSLRAVAGRETQYF; DNA: TGTGCCAGCAGCTTAAGGGCGGTAGCGGGAAGGGAGACCCAGTACTTC
D: -; size: few; V: TRBV19; J: TRBJ1-2; CDR3: CASSDPGHLTGGYGYTF; DNA: TGTGCCAGTAGCGATCCGGGACACTTGACTGGGGGCTATGGCTACACCTTC
D: TRBD2; size: many; V: TRBV7-2; J: TRBJ2-5; CDR3: CASSSGLAGAPSVTQYF; DNA: TGTGCCAGCAGCTCGGGACTAGCGGGGGCCCCCAGCGTGACCCAGTACTTC